The rows below give T cell receptor beta chains drawn from one sample of a study of shared clonotypes between healthy human individuals. Sequencing used immunoSEQ multiplex PCR; TCRdb keeps in-frame clones, though not all of them. The table has about 2 million clones, roughly 95% seen once; the top ten hold more than 0.95%. The sample consisted of naive CD8+ T cells sorted from blood. The receptor source for this set is a man aged 18 to 29 in good health. The CDR3 runs from the conserved cysteine through the conserved F or W. A D gene is named only where the DNA matches it firmly.

TRBV4-1	.	14	TRBJ2-7	CASSQKQGLYEQYF	TGCGCCAGCAGCCAGAAACAGGGCCTCTACGAGCAGTACTTC
TRBV27	TRBD1	16	TRBJ1-3	CASSLSPGTALNTIYF	TGTGCCAGCAGTTTATCTCCCGGGACAGCCCTAAACACCATATATTTT
TRBV28	TRBD2	14	TRBJ2-7	CASSLPSGGYEQYF	TGTGCCAGCAGTTTACCTAGCGGGGGATACGAGCAGTACTTC
TRBV14	TRBD1	17	TRBJ1-1	CASSLDRGPLMNTEAFF	TGTGCCAGCAGCCTGGACAGGGGGCCCTTGATGAACACTGAAGCTTTCTTT
TRBV6-1	.	15	TRBJ2-7	CASSEGGQGLYEQYF	TGTGCCAGCAGTGAAGGTGGCCAGGGGTTATACGAGCAGTACTTC
TRBV9	.	14	TRBJ2-3	CASSVGGSTDTQYF	TGTGCCAGCAGCGTGGGTGGATCCACAGATACGCAGTATTTT
TRBV4-1	TRBD2	15	TRBJ2-1	CASTLAGATYNEQFF	TGCGCCAGCACCCTAGCGGGAGCTACCTACAATGAGCAGTTCTTC
TRBV11-1	.	13	TRBJ1-6	CASSLVGPGALHF	TGTGCCAGCAGCTTAGTAGGGCCCGGGGCCCTCCACTTT
TRBV4-1	.	12	TRBJ1-4	CASSQAYEKLFF	TGCGCCAGCAGCCAAGCGTACGAAAAACTGTTTTTT
TRBV5-4	.	15	TRBJ1-3	CASSFPGSTGNTIYF	TGTGCCAGCAGCTTCCCGGGTTCCACTGGAAACACCATATATTTT
TRBV19	.	15	TRBJ1-5	CASSIRSDPRRSQHF	TGTGCCAGTAGTATTCGCAGCGACCCCCGTCGGTCCCAGCATTTT
TRBV2	TRBD2	18	TRBJ2-1	CASSDPTSGGAAFNEQFF	TGTGCCAGCAGTGATCCGACTAGCGGGGGAGCGGCTTTCAATGAGCAGTTCTTC
TRBV19	.	13	TRBJ2-7	CASSKAVTYEQYF	TGTGCCAGTAGTAAGGCAGTGACCTACGAGCAGTACTTC
TRBV5-4	.	13	TRBJ2-5	CASRPRGGETQYF	TGTGCCAGCAGACCTCGGGGCGGAGAGACCCAGTACTTC
TRBV5-4	.	16	TRBJ1-4	CASSLGGEGPFEKLFF	TGTGCCAGCAGCTTGGGAGGGGAAGGGCCTTTTGAAAAACTGTTTTTT
TRBV15	.	14	TRBJ2-5	CATSPRPLGETQYF	TGTGCCACCAGCCCCCGGCCCTTGGGCGAGACCCAGTACTTC
TRBV21-1	.	20	TRBJ2-1	CASSKVWYRGLAQPSDEQFF	TGTGCCAGCAGCAAAGTTTGGTATAGAGGCCTAGCCCAACCGTCGGATGAGCAGTTCTTC
TRBV29-1	TRBD1	15	TRBJ2-3	CSVEPRGNTADTQYF	TGCAGCGTTGAACCCAGGGGGAATACAGCAGATACGCAGTATTTT
TRBV19	.	14	TRBJ1-2	CASSIDGQDYGYTF	TGTGCCAGTAGTATAGATGGACAAGACTATGGCTACACCTTC
TRBV11-2	TRBD1	15	TRBJ2-5	CASSSADRDQETQYF	TGTGCCAGCAGCTCCGCGGACAGGGACCAAGAGACCCAGTACTTC
TRBV5-4	.	13	TRBJ1-1	CASRYSSNTEAFF	TGTGCCAGCAGATATAGTTCTAACACTGAAGCTTTCTTT
TRBV9	TRBD1	15	TRBJ1-1	CASSRAGGKNTEAFF	TGTGCCAGCAGCCGGGCAGGGGGCAAGAACACTGAAGCTTTCTTT
TRBV30	TRBD1	12	TRBJ1-1	CAWSVGTGEAFF	TGTGCCTGGAGTGTCGGGACAGGTGAAGCTTTCTTT